This T cell receptor (beta chain) was recovered during a study of cytotoxic CD8 clonotypes in ibrutinib-treated CLL. Study in general: Mean yields were about 280,000 productive templates and 94,082 productive rearrangements per sample. Findings and caveats of the study: Stable or contracted on treatment, public clonotypes were also uncommon. Progressing patients had sampling times that differed from those of sustained-remission patients.

To note about this clone: The antigen remains undetermined.

Assay: immunoSEQ multiplex PCR; the TCRdb copy retains only in-frame clones and omits some. The sample holds about 150,000 clones, 75% to 85% seen once. The CDR3 totals 14 residues. Germline V gives CDR1 MGHRA, CDR2 YSYEKL. Trimming took off 0 bases at V and 10 bases at J, with 13 bases between the two ends. About 2 micrograms of genomic DNA (from cryopreserved PBMCs) were used for TCR beta libraries. The receptor's source is a human donor with chronic lymphocytic leukemia. Sample: PBMCs, taken after 12 months of ibrutinib treatment. The J gene is TRBJ2-1, the V gene TRBV4-1; D may be TRBD2 (6 bases). Written as DNA, the CDR3 is TGCGCCAGCAGCCAAGAGACCTGGGCGGGGGAGCAGTTCTTC. Protein sequence: CASSQETWAGEQFF.